Listed below are T cell receptor beta chains from one sample, sequenced in a study of technical replicates of blood from a handful of donors. The assay was immunoSEQ multiplex PCR, and TCRdb's table has in-frame clones only and misses some. Of some 58,000 clones detected, roughly 94% appear once; the ten largest clones hold approximately 0.22%. The sequenced material came from T cells isolated from PBMCs. These TCRs come from a human donor in good health. Both conserved end residues are part of each CDR3. A D gene is named only where the DNA matches it firmly. Clone size is given for some rows only: seen once, a few or many times, or a class if the clone is expanded.

size: once; D: -; V: TRBV7-3; J: TRBJ2-1; DNA: TGTGCCAGCAGCCCAGGGTACCTTTACAATGAGCAGTTCTTC; CDR3: CASSPGYLYNEQFF
size: -; D: TRBD2; V: TRBV28; J: TRBJ2-5; DNA: TGTGCCAGCAGTTTATTAAGGTCCTTGACTAGCGGGAGACAAGAGACCCAGTACTTC; CDR3: CASSLLRSLTSGRQETQYF
size: -; D: -; V: TRBV5-1; J: TRBJ1-1; DNA: TGCGCCAGCAGCTTGGTACAGGCTATGAACACTGAAGCTTTCTTT; CDR3: CASSLVQAMNTEAFF
size: -; D: -; V: TRBV11-1; J: TRBJ1-1; DNA: TGTGCCAGCAGCGCCACCTGGGGGGGTCTGAACACTGAAGCTTTCTTT; CDR3: CASSATWGGLNTEAFF
size: -; D: -; V: TRBV5-6; J: TRBJ1-5; DNA: TGTGCCAGCAGCTTGGGGACTGTTAGCAATCAGCCCCAGCATTTT; CDR3: CASSLGTVSNQPQHF
size: -; D: -; V: TRBV9; J: TRBJ2-1; DNA: TGTGCCAGCAGTGGGCAGGGGCACAATGAGCAGTTCTTC; CDR3: CASSGQGHNEQFF
size: -; D: -; V: TRBV29-1; J: TRBJ1-4; DNA: TGCAGCGTTGTCGTCGGGGCCAGGGAGGGTGAAAAACTGTTTTTT; CDR3: CSVVVGAREGEKLFF
size: -; D: -; V: TRBV5-1; J: TRBJ1-2; DNA: TGCGCCAGCAGCCCGGAGGGGCTAGGGGCCTATGGCTACACCTTC; CDR3: CASSPEGLGAYGYTF
size: -; D: -; V: TRBV10-3; J: TRBJ1-2; DNA: TGTGCCATCAGTTCTAGGGCGCAGGAGGATGGCTACACCTTC; CDR3: CAISSRAQEDGYTF
size: -; D: -; V: TRBV7-9; J: TRBJ1-3; DNA: TGTGCCAGCAGCCCCAAAGCAGCGAACCCTTCTGGAAACACCATATATTTT; CDR3: CASSPKAANPSGNTIYF
size: -; D: -; V: TRBV29-1; J: TRBJ2-7; DNA: TGCAGCGTTGAAGACCTTCGGGACTACGAGCAGTACTTC; CDR3: CSVEDLRDYEQYF
size: -; D: -; V: TRBV7-6; J: TRBJ2-2; DNA: TGTGCCAGCAGCTTAGCGGGAGGAATCGCGAACACCGGGGAGCTGTTTTTT; CDR3: CASSLAGGIANTGELFF
size: once; D: -; V: TRBV28; J: TRBJ2-7; DNA: TGTGCCAGCAGTCCCTCCTACGGACTTAAACCCTACGAGCAGTACTTC; CDR3: CASSPSYGLKPYEQYF
size: once; D: -; V: TRBV5-4; J: TRBJ2-2; DNA: TGTGCCAGCACCGAGACGCGGGGCAGAGGCGGGAACACCGGGGAGCTGTTTTTT; CDR3: CASTETRGRGGNTGELFF
size: -; D: TRBD1; V: TRBV7-9; J: TRBJ1-1; DNA: TGTGCCAGCAGCGGTCGGGGACAGATGAACACTGAAGCTTTCTTT; CDR3: CASSGRGQMNTEAFF
size: -; D: TRBD1; V: TRBV7-2; J: TRBJ1-5; DNA: TGTGCCAGCAGTCCCACAGGGGGCGGCTATCAGCCCCAGCATTTT; CDR3: CASSPTGGGYQPQHF
size: -; D: -; V: TRBV29-1; J: TRBJ2-3; DNA: TGCAGCGTTGTATCTAGACTTAGCACAGATACGCAGTATTTT; CDR3: CSVVSRLSTDTQYF
size: -; D: -; V: TRBV6-5; J: TRBJ1-3; DNA: TGTGCCAGCAGTTCCGTGGGAAGGGGTTCTGGAAACACCATATATTTT; CDR3: CASSSVGRGSGNTIYF
size: -; D: -; V: TRBV6-5; J: TRBJ1-2; DNA: TGTGCCAGCAGTTACGGGCAGGGCCCCTATGGCTACACCTTC; CDR3: CASSYGQGPYGYTF
size: -; D: -; V: TRBV29-1; J: TRBJ2-1; DNA: TGCAGCGCGGGTGGAGGGGCTCTTGATGAGCAGTTCTTC; CDR3: CSAGGGALDEQFF
size: -; D: TRBD1; V: TRBV28; J: TRBJ2-7; DNA: TGTGCCAGCAGTTTATTACGCGCAGGGGGCGAGAATGGAGTGCCCTACGAGCAGTACTTC; CDR3: CASSLLRAGGENGVPYEQYF
size: -; D: TRBD2; V: TRBV29-1; J: TRBJ2-5; DNA: TGCAGCGTTAATTGGCCACTAGCGGGGGTTAACGGTGAGACCCAGTACTTC; CDR3: CSVNWPLAGVNGETQYF
size: -; D: TRBD1; V: TRBV28; J: TRBJ2-5; DNA: TGTGCCAGCAGTTTAAGGACAGGGGGCTTAAAAGAGACCCAGTACTTC; CDR3: CASSLRTGGLKETQYF
size: -; D: TRBD1; V: TRBV5-1; J: TRBJ2-5; DNA: TGCGCCAGCAGCCAGGGACAGGGTAGAGAGACCCAGTACTTC; CDR3: CASSQGQGRETQYF
size: -; D: TRBD1; V: TRBV5-4; J: TRBJ1-6; DNA: TGTGCCAGCAGTTCGGGACAGATAAATTCACCCCTCCACTTT; CDR3: CASSSGQINSPLHF
size: -; D: -; V: TRBV6-5; J: TRBJ2-1; DNA: TGTGCCAGCAGTTACGACTTGCGGGGGCTCTCGGATGAGCAGTTCTTC; CDR3: CASSYDLRGLSDEQFF
size: -; D: TRBD1; V: TRBV12-5; J: TRBJ2-5; DNA: TGTGCTAGTGGGAACAGGGGGCGAGAGACCCAGTACTTC; CDR3: CASGNRGRETQYF
size: -; D: TRBD1; V: TRBV29-1; J: TRBJ2-7; DNA: TGCAGCGTTGAAGACCCGACAGGGGTGTCCTACGAGCAGTACTTC; CDR3: CSVEDPTGVSYEQYF
size: -; D: -; V: TRBV5-1; J: TRBJ1-2; DNA: TGCGCCAGCAGCTTAGGGGCCTCGGGCTACACCTTC; CDR3: CASSLGASGYTF
size: -; D: TRBD1; V: TRBV28; J: TRBJ2-7; DNA: TGTGCCAGCAGTTTATTAGCAGGGACAGGGCTCTACGAGCAGTACTTC; CDR3: CASSLLAGTGLYEQYF
size: -; D: -; V: TRBV15; J: TRBJ1-6; DNA: TGTGCCACCAGCAGAGCTCTCGGGCCTCGGGGTCGACCCCTCCACTTT; CDR3: CATSRALGPRGRPLHF
size: -; D: -; V: TRBV11-3; J: TRBJ2-2; DNA: TGTGCCAGCAGCTACCCCTCAGGGATATTGAACACCGGGGAGCTGTTTTTT; CDR3: CASSYPSGILNTGELFF
size: -; D: TRBD1; V: TRBV10-3; J: TRBJ1-1; DNA: TGTGCCACCACTCTTGCGGGGACAGTGTTCACTGAAGCTTTCTTT; CDR3: CATTLAGTVFTEAFF
size: -; D: TRBD1; V: TRBV5-1; J: TRBJ2-7; DNA: TGCGCCAGCAGCTTGGCCGGGACAGAGCCCTCCTACGAGCAGTACTTC; CDR3: CASSLAGTEPSYEQYF
size: -; D: TRBD1; V: TRBV7-9; J: TRBJ1-1; DNA: TGTGCCAGCAGCTTCAACAGGGGGAACACTGAAGCTTTCTTT; CDR3: CASSFNRGNTEAFF
size: -; D: -; V: TRBV20-1; J: TRBJ2-7; DNA: TGCAGTGCTAGAGGAGGGTCCGAGCAGTACTTC; CDR3: CSARGGSEQYF
size: -; D: TRBD1; V: TRBV7-8; J: TRBJ2-1; DNA: TGTGCCAGCAGCTTGTACAGGGGCGATGAGCAGTTCTTC; CDR3: CASSLYRGDEQFF
size: -; D: -; V: TRBV11-3; J: TRBJ1-1; DNA: TGTGCCAGCAGCTTTACAGGAGTCATGAACACTGAAGCTTTCTTT; CDR3: CASSFTGVMNTEAFF
size: -; D: TRBD2; V: TRBV28; J: TRBJ2-6; DNA: TGTGCCAGCAGTCCGGCTCTAGCGGGAGCTACCTCTGGGGCCAACGTCCTGACTTTC; CDR3: CASSPALAGATSGANVLTF
size: -; D: TRBD2; V: TRBV6-5; J: TRBJ2-7; DNA: TGTGCCAGCAGTCCCGGGGGGGAAAGCTCCTACGAGCAGTACTTC; CDR3: CASSPGGESSYEQYF
size: -; D: TRBD1; V: TRBV9; J: TRBJ1-2; DNA: TGTGCCAGCAGCGTAGAAGGACAGGCGGTTGGGGGCTACACCTTC; CDR3: CASSVEGQAVGGYTF
size: -; D: -; V: TRBV9; J: TRBJ2-5; DNA: TGTGCCAGCAGCGCGGGCGGGACAGCTTTCTCAGGGGGAGAGACCCAGTACTTC; CDR3: CASSAGGTAFSGGETQYF
size: once; D: TRBD2; V: TRBV5-1; J: TRBJ2-1; DNA: TGCGCCAGCAGCTCCGCCGGGACTAGCGGGAGGGGGGGCTCCTACAATGAGCAGTTCTTC; CDR3: CASSSAGTSGRGGSYNEQFF
size: -; D: -; V: TRBV7-6; J: TRBJ1-1; DNA: TGTGCCAGCAGTTACCAGGGCGACACTGAAGCTTTCTTT; CDR3: CASSYQGDTEAFF
size: -; D: -; V: TRBV6-5; J: TRBJ2-5; DNA: TGTGCCAGCAACCGCGAGCGGAGTGTGGAGACCCAGTACTTC; CDR3: CASNRERSVETQYF
size: -; D: TRBD1; V: TRBV5-1; J: TRBJ2-1; DNA: TGCGCCACCTCGGCCGGGACAGCCCTCAATGAGCAGTTCTTC; CDR3: CATSAGTALNEQFF
size: -; D: TRBD1; V: TRBV29-1; J: TRBJ1-2; DNA: TGCAGCGGGGGACAGTTGGGGGGCTACACCTTC; CDR3: CSGGQLGGYTF
size: -; D: TRBD1; V: TRBV5-6; J: TRBJ2-7; DNA: TGTGCCAGCAGCCTACCGGGACAGGGCTACGAGCAGTACTTC; CDR3: CASSLPGQGYEQYF
size: -; D: TRBD1; V: TRBV10-3; J: TRBJ2-5; DNA: TGTGCCTCCAACCAGGGGGCGGGGCCGCAAGAGACCCAGTACTTC; CDR3: CASNQGAGPQETQYF
size: -; D: TRBD2; V: TRBV7-9; J: TRBJ2-1; DNA: TGTGCCAGCAGCTTCGTTGCGCGGGGGGGCCTCGATGAGCAGTTCTTC; CDR3: CASSFVARGGLDEQFF
size: -; D: -; V: TRBV9; J: TRBJ2-7; DNA: TGTGCCAGCAGCGTAGCTCTGGGGCCCACCTACGAGCAGTACTTC; CDR3: CASSVALGPTYEQYF
size: -; D: -; V: TRBV10-3; J: TRBJ2-3; DNA: TGTGCCATCAGTTGGCGGGGACGCACAGATACGCAGTATTTT; CDR3: CAISWRGRTDTQYF
size: -; D: -; V: TRBV28; J: TRBJ2-1; DNA: TGTGCCAGCAGTCCCGGGAGCGCTAAGCAGTTCTTC; CDR3: CASSPGSAKQFF
size: -; D: TRBD1; V: TRBV18; J: TRBJ2-1; DNA: TGTGCCAGCTCATCGATCGGACAGGGGCTACTAAATGAGCAGTTCTTC; CDR3: CASSSIGQGLLNEQFF
size: -; D: -; V: TRBV9; J: TRBJ2-3; DNA: TGTGCCAGCAGCGTGGAGGGAACAAACACAGATACGCAGTATTTT; CDR3: CASSVEGTNTDTQYF
size: -; D: -; V: TRBV7-9; J: TRBJ2-7; DNA: TGTGCCAGCAGCTCCCTTCAGGTCCCCTACGAGCAGTACTTC; CDR3: CASSSLQVPYEQYF
size: -; D: -; V: TRBV5-1; J: TRBJ2-7; DNA: TGCGCCAGCAGCTGGGCGGTGACAGACGTCTCCTACGAGCAGTACTTC; CDR3: CASSWAVTDVSYEQYF
size: -; D: -; V: TRBV20-1; J: TRBJ2-1; DNA: TGCAGTGCCAGGCGGGACAATGAGCAGTTCTTC; CDR3: CSARRDNEQFF